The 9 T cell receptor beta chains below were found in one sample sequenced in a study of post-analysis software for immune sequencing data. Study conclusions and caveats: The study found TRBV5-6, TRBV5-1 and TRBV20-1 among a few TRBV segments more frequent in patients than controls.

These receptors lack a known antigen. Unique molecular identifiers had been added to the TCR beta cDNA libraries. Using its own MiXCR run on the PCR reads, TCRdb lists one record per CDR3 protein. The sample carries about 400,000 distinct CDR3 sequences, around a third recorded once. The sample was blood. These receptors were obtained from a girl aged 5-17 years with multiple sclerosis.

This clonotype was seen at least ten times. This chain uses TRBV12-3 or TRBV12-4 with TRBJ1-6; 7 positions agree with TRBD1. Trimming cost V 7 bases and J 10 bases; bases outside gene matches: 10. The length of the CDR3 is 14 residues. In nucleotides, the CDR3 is TGTGCCAGCACTCCGACAGGGCAACGGTCACCCCTCCACTTT. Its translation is CASTPTGQRSPLHF.

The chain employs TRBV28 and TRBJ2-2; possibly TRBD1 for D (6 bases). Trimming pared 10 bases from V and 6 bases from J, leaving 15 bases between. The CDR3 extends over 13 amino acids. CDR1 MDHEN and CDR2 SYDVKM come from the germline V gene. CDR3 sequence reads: CATTGLSAGELFF. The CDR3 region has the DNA TGTGCCACGACAGGTCTGTCGGCCGGGGAGCTGTTTTTT.

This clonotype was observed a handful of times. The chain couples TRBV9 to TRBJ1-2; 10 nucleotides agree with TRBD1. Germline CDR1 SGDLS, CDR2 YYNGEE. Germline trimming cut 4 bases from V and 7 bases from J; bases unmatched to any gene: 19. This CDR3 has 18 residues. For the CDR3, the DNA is TGTGCCAGCAGCCCGAACACCGGGACAGGGGCCACCCTGGGTGGCTACACCTTC. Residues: CASSPNTGTGATLGGYTF.

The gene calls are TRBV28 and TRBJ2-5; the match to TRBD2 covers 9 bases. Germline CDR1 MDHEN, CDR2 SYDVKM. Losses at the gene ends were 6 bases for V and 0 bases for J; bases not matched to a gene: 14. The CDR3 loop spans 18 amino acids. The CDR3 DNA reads TGTGCCAGCAGCTCCTCGGGCGGGGGGGAAACCTACCAAGAGACCCAGTACTTC. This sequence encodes CASSSSGGGETYQETQYF.

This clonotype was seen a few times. CDR3 coding DNA: TGCAGTGCTAGAGTGGGGGAGGGTTCAAGGGAGCAGTACTTC. Protein product: CSARVGEGSREQYF. The chain joins TRBV20-1 to TRBJ2-7; 7 positions match TRBD2. Germline V gene sequence: CDR1 DFQATT, CDR2 SNEGSKA (reference sequence). The V and J ends lost 1 base and 7 bases, in that order; junction bases with no gene match: 10. The CDR3 spans 14 residues.

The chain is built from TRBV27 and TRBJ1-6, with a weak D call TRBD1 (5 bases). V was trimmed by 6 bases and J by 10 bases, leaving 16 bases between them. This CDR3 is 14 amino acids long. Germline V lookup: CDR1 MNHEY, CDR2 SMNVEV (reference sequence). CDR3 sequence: CASSPPTRDSPLHF. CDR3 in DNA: TGTGCCAGCAGCCCTCCCACCCGGGACTCACCCCTCCACTTT.

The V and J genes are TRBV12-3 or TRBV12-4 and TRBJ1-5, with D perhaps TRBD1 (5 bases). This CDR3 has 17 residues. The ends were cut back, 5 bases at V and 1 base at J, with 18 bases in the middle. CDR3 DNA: TGTGCCAGCAGTCCCCGGGACCCGAGGACCAGCAATCAGCCCCAGCATTTT. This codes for CASSPRDPRTSNQPQHF.

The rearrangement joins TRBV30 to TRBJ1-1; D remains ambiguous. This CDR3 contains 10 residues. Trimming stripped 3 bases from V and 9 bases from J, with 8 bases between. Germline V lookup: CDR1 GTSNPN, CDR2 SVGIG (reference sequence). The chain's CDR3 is CAWSANKAFF. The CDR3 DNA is TGTGCCTGGAGCGCCAATAAAGCTTTCTTT.

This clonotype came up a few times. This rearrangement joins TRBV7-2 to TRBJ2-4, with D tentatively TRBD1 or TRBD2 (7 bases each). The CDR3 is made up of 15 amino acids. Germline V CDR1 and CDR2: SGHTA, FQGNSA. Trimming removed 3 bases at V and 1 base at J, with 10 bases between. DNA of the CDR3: TGTGCCAGCAGCTTCCAGGGGGGGGCCAAAAACATTCAGTACTTC. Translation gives CASSFQGGAKNIQYF.